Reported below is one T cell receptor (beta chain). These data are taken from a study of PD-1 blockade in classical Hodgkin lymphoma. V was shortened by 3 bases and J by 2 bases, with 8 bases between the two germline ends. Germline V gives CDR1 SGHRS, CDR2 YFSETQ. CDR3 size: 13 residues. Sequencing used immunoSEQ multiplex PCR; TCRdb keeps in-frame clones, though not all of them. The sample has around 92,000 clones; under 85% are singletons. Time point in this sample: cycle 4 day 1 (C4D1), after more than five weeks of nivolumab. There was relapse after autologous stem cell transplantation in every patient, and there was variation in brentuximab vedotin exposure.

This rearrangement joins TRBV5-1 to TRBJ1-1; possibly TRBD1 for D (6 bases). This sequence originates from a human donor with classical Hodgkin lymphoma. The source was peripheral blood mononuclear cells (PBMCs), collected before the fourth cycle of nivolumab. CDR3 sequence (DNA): TGCGCCAGCAGCTCGGACAGCAACACTGAAGCTTTCTTT. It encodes CASSSDSNTEAFF.